The entry below describes one TCR beta chain. No antigen is known for it. Construction of the TCRbeta library involved unique molecular identifiers. MiXCR, applied by TCRdb to the PCR reads, yields one record per CDR3 protein. Of about 100,000 distinct CDR3 sequences detected, around 7.8% appear once; the ten largest clones hold about 15%. The CDR3 loop spans 18 amino acids. Trimming cost V 5 bases and J 3 bases; bases outside gene matches: 10. Germline-derived CDR1 and CDR2 are SGHAT and FQDESV (reference sequence). This record belongs to a study of T-cell reconstitution after alpha-beta-depleted transplantation in children. Study outcomes and limitations: Among T cells one year after transplant, newly produced cells accounted for most counts and diversity.

The starting material was PBMCs, obtained before TCRalphabeta/CD19-depleted stem cell transplant. The sequence was obtained from a boy aged 2 to 10 with acute lymphoblastic leukemia, due to receive a stem cell transplant. The chain links TRBV11-1 to TRBJ2-3; TRBD2 aligns across 14 bases. Here the CDR3 DNA reads TGTGCCAGCAGCCCGCGAGACCGGACTAGCGGGGGGACAGATACGCAGTATTTT. This encodes CASSPRDRTSGGTDTQYF.